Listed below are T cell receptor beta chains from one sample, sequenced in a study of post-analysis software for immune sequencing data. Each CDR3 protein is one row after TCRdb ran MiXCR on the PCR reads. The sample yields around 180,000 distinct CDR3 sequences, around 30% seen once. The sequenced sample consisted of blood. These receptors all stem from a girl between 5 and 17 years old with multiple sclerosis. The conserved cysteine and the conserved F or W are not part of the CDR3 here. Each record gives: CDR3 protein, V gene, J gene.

CDR3 protein: ASSIRTSPSYNERF; V gene: TRBV13; J gene: TRBJ2-1
CDR3 protein: ASKRSGSSYEQY; V gene: TRBV28; J gene: TRBJ2-7
CDR3 protein: SARVVSHSFNEQF; V gene: TRBV20-1; J gene: TRBJ2-1
CDR3 protein: ASSPLLKGSGVYEQY; V gene: TRBV7-9; J gene: TRBJ2-7
CDR3 protein: ASSLDYNSPLH; V gene: TRBV5-1; J gene: TRBJ1-6
CDR3 protein: ASSSGTGGLEQY; V gene: TRBV5-1; J gene: TRBJ2-7
CDR3 protein: AWSSKGLAGAEQF; V gene: TRBV30; J gene: TRBJ2-1
CDR3 protein: ASSQGRGRKIGYT; V gene: TRBV4-1; J gene: TRBJ1-2
CDR3 protein: ASAQGAGNTIY; V gene: TRBV12-3/TRBV12-4; J gene: TRBJ1-3
CDR3 protein: SARVQSTQY; V gene: TRBV20-1; J gene: TRBJ2-5
CDR3 protein: SAIRLAGSSGNEQY; V gene: TRBV20-1; J gene: TRBJ2-7
CDR3 protein: ASSLGQGGEAQY; V gene: TRBV5-1; J gene: TRBJ2-5
CDR3 protein: ASSSASLNEQY; V gene: TRBV28; J gene: -
CDR3 protein: ASSLQGTGYEQY; V gene: TRBV18; J gene: TRBJ2-7
CDR3 protein: ASTMTGIHEQY; V gene: TRBV5-4; J gene: TRBJ2-7
CDR3 protein: ASSLEPGTGASGANVLT; V gene: TRBV12-3/TRBV12-4; J gene: TRBJ2-6
CDR3 protein: ASSFSRPSTDTQY; V gene: TRBV5-1; J gene: TRBJ2-3
CDR3 protein: ASSLEGAHTEAF; V gene: TRBV7-9; J gene: TRBJ1-1
CDR3 protein: ASSPIGITRAYNEQF; V gene: TRBV3-1; J gene: TRBJ2-1
CDR3 protein: SVASDRAVGGELF; V gene: TRBV29-1; J gene: TRBJ2-2
CDR3 protein: ASSQYTLGQGNYGYT; V gene: TRBV16; J gene: TRBJ1-2
CDR3 protein: ASSQTGTSWYEQY; V gene: TRBV4-2; J gene: TRBJ2-7
CDR3 protein: SARTGLADTDTQY; V gene: TRBV20-1; J gene: TRBJ2-3
CDR3 protein: ATSRGRAPGSAGYT; V gene: TRBV15; J gene: TRBJ1-2
CDR3 protein: ASSYALAGGPNGELF; V gene: TRBV7-2; J gene: TRBJ2-2
CDR3 protein: VSSQDGGLLPSPQH; V gene: TRBV4-1; J gene: TRBJ1-5
CDR3 protein: ATGQSLYNEQF; V gene: TRBV19; J gene: TRBJ2-1
CDR3 protein: ASSLVGAGSGNTEAF; V gene: TRBV7-9; J gene: TRBJ1-1
CDR3 protein: AIETDTGELF; V gene: TRBV10-3; J gene: TRBJ2-2
CDR3 protein: ASSLARGVMNTEAF; V gene: TRBV7-4; J gene: TRBJ1-1
CDR3 protein: ASSLRDRGLYEQY; V gene: TRBV3-1; J gene: TRBJ2-7
CDR3 protein: ATSRDVAGGYYEQY; V gene: TRBV15; J gene: TRBJ2-7
CDR3 protein: ASSVPGQEAYEQY; V gene: TRBV12-3/TRBV12-4; J gene: TRBJ2-7
CDR3 protein: AIPLAGVGGVSYEQY; V gene: TRBV2; J gene: TRBJ2-7
CDR3 protein: ASSSRFSGTLNEQY; V gene: TRBV11-2; J gene: TRBJ2-7
CDR3 protein: AIQGGLDTGELF; V gene: TRBV28; J gene: TRBJ2-2
CDR3 protein: ASSLGTTMNTEAF; V gene: TRBV7-2; J gene: TRBJ1-1
CDR3 protein: SARGTGEKQY; V gene: TRBV20-1; J gene: TRBJ2-5
CDR3 protein: ASSYSPAGGTEAF; V gene: TRBV6-5; J gene: TRBJ1-1
CDR3 protein: ASSGQPNTGELF; V gene: TRBV2; J gene: TRBJ2-2
CDR3 protein: ASTKQGSGEQY; V gene: TRBV19; J gene: -
CDR3 protein: ASGTGTPKYQKTQY; V gene: TRBV2; J gene: TRBJ2-5
CDR3 protein: SVSGTGRSYEQY; V gene: TRBV29-1; J gene: TRBJ2-7
CDR3 protein: ASSKAGQGNTDTPY; V gene: TRBV21-1; J gene: TRBJ2-3
CDR3 protein: ASRVGGALDYGYT; V gene: TRBV28; J gene: TRBJ1-2
CDR3 protein: ASSVILAEPTDTQY; V gene: TRBV19; J gene: TRBJ2-3
CDR3 protein: ASSLAGGDNEQF; V gene: TRBV28; J gene: TRBJ2-1